These T cell receptor beta chains were read from a single sample in a study of blood T cell repertoires in COVID-19. The repertoire was sequenced with immunoSEQ multiplex PCR; TCRdb's copy has only in-frame clones and lacks some. The table shows about 140,000 clones, with roughly 81% occurring only once. Sample: peripheral blood. The source is a woman aged 50 to 60 with active or convalescent COVID-19. Both conserved end residues are part of each CDR3. A D gene is named only where the DNA matches it firmly. Part of the rows lack a size; the others show once, few, many or a class for expanded clones.

j_call v_call clone_size d_call cdr3_nt cdr3_aa
TRBJ2-7 TRBV14 - TRBD2 TGTGCCAGCAGTCCTCTAGCGGACTCCTACGAGCAGTACTTC CASSPLADSYEQYF
TRBJ2-7 TRBV30 - TRBD2 TGTGCCTGGAGTTACATAGCGGGTTCGTGGTACTTC CAWSYIAGSWYF
TRBJ1-2 TRBV6-6 few - TGTGCCAGCAGCGACCAGGGCTTTGGAGCTAACTATGGCTACACCTTC CASSDQGFGANYGYTF
TRBJ2-7 TRBV29-1 - - TGCAGCGTTGGGATCAGGGAAGTCAACGAGCAGTACTTC CSVGIREVNEQYF
TRBJ2-1 TRBV24-1 - - TGTGCCACCAGTGATTGGAAAGGGAGTGAGCAGTTCTTC CATSDWKGSEQFF
TRBJ2-5 TRBV19 - - TGTGCCAGTAGTCCCTCGTTAGGAGGCCTCCAAGAGACCCAGTACTTC CASSPSLGGLQETQYF
TRBJ1-2 TRBV2 - - TGTGCCAGCAGCCCCTTCACAGGGCTGGTTGGCTACACCTTC CASSPFTGLVGYTF
TRBJ2-3 TRBV7-7 - TRBD2 TGTGCTAGCAGCTTAGGCGGGGGGGCTAGCACAGATACGCAGTATTTT CASSLGGGASTDTQYF
TRBJ2-1 TRBV7-9 many TRBD1 TGTGCCAGCAGCTACAGGGGCAATGAGCAGTTCTTC CASSYRGNEQFF
TRBJ1-1 TRBV12-3/TRBV12-4 - - TGTGCCAGCACCATGGAGAAGAACACTGAAGCTTTCTTT CASTMEKNTEAFF
TRBJ1-1 TRBV2 - - TGTGCCAGCAGGCTTGTAGTGAACACTGAAGCTTTCTTT CASRLVVNTEAFF
TRBJ1-2 TRBV6-5 - - TGTGCCAGCAGTTACTCCCAGGCACCCTATGGCTACACCTTC CASSYSQAPYGYTF
TRBJ1-3 TRBV7-9 - - TGTGCCAGCAGCTTTTCAGTGTCAGGAAACACCATATATTTT CASSFSVSGNTIYF
TRBJ1-6 TRBV10-1 - TRBD1 TGCGCCATCAAGGACAGGGGTAATTCACCCCTCCACTTT CAIKDRGNSPLHF
TRBJ2-7 TRBV3-1/TRBV3-2 - TRBD2 TGTGCCAGCAGCCAAGCCGGGACTAGCGGGAGGGAGCAGTACTTC CASSQAGTSGREQYF
TRBJ1-5 TRBV19 - - TGTGCCAGTAGTATAACGGGGGGGAGAGGTAATCAGCCCCAGCATTTT CASSITGGRGNQPQHF
TRBJ2-5 TRBV27 - TRBD2 TGTGCCAGCAGATTAGCGGGGGGGCAAGAGACCCAGTACTTC CASRLAGGQETQYF